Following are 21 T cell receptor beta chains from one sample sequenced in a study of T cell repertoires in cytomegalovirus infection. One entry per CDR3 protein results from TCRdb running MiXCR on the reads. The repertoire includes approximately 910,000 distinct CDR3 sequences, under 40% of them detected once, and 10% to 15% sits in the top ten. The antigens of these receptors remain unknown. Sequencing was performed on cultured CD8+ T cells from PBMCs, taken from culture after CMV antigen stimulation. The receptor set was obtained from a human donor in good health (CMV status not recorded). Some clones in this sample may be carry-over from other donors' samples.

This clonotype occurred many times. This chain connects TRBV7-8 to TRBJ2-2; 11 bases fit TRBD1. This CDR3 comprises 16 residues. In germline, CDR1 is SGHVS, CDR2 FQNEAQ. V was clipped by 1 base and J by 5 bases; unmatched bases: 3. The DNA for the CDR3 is TGTGCCAGCAGCTTAGGGGGACAGGGGGTAACCGGGGAGCTGTTTTTT. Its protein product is CASSLGGQGVTGELFF.

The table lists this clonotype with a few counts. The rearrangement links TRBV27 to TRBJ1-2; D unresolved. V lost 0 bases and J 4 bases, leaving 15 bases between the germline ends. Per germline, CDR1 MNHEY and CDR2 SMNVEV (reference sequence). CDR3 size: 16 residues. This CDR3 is CASSLSVGAVGYGYTF. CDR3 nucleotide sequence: TGTGCCAGCAGTTTATCGGTAGGCGCCGTCGGCTATGGCTACACCTTC.

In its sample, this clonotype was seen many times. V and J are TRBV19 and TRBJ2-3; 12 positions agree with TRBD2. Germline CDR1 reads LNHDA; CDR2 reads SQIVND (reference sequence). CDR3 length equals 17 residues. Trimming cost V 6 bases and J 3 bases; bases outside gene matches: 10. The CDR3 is CASRLAGGPVQTDTQYF. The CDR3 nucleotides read TGTGCCAGTAGACTAGCGGGGGGCCCAGTTCAGACAGATACGCAGTATTTT.

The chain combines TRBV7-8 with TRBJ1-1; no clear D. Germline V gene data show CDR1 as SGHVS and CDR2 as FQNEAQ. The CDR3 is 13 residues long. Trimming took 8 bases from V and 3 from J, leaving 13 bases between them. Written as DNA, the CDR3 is TGTGCCAGCTCCCGGGCCCTAGACACTGAAGCTTTCTTT. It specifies CASSRALDTEAFF.

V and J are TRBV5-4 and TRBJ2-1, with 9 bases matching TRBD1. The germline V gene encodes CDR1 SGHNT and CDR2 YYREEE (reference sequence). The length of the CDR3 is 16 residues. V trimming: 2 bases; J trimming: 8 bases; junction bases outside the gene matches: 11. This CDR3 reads CASSLERGTGFDEQFF. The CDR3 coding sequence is TGTGCCAGCAGCTTAGAGAGAGGGACAGGGTTCGATGAGCAGTTCTTC.

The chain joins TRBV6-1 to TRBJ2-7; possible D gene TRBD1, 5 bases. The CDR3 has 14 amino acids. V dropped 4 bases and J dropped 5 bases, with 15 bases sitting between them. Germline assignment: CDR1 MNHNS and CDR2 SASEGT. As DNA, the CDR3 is TGTGCCAGCAGTGTCGAAGGAAGGGGCCACGAGCAGTACGTC. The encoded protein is CASSVEGRGHEQYV.

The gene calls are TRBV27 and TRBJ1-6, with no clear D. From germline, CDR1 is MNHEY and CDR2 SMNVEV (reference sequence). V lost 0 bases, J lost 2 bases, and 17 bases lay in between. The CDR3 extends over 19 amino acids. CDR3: CASSLSNSPRGAYNSPLHF. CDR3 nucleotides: TGTGCCAGCAGTTTATCCAACTCGCCCCGAGGCGCCTATAATTCACCCCTCCACTTT.

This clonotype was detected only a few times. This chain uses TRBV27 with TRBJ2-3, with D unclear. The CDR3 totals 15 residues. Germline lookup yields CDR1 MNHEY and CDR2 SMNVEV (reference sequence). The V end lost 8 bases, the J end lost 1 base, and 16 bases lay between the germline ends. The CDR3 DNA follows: TGTGCCAGCGGGTTCCTGGGCTCGGGCACAGATACGCAGTATTTT. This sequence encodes CASGFLGSGTDTQYF.

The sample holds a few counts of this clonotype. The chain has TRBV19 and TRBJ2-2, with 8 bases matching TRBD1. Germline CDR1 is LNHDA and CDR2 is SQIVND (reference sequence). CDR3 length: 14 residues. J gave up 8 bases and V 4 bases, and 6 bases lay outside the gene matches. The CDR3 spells CASSKTGVAGELFF. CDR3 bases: TGTGCCAGTAGTAAGACAGGGGTTGCAGGGGAGCTGTTTTTT.

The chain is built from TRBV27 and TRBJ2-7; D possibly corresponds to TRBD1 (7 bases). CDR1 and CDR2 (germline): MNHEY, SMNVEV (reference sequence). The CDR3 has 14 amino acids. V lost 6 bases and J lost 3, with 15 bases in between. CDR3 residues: CASSLGGQNYEQYF. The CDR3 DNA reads TGTGCCAGCAGCCTGGGGGGACAGAACTACGAGCAGTACTTC.

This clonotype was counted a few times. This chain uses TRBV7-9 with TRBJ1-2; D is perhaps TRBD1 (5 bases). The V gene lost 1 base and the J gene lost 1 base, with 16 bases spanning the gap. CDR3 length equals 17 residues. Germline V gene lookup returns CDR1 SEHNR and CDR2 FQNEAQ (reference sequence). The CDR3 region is CASSLGLRTQDNYGYTF. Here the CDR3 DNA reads TGTGCCAGCAGCTTAGGCTTAAGGACACAGGATAACTATGGCTACACCTTC.

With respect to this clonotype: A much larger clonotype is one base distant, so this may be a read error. The CDR3 protein is CTSSTGTIWDGYTF. CDR3 nucleotide sequence: TGTACCAGCAGTACCGGGACTATCTGGGATGGCTACACCTTC. V gene TRBV6-5 combines with J gene TRBJ1-2, with D possibly matching TRBD1 (5 bases). The CDR3 is made up of 14 amino acids. Germline CDR1 reads MNHEY; CDR2 reads SVGAGI.

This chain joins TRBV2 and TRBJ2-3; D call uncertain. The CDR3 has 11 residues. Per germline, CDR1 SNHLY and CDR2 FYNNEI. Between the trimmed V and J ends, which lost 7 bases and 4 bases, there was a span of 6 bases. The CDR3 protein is CASIAPDTQYF. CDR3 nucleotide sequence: TGTGCCAGCATTGCCCCAGATACGCAGTATTTT.

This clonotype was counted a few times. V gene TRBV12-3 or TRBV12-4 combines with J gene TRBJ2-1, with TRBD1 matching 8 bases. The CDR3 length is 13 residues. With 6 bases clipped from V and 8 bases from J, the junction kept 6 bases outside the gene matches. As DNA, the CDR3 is TGTGCCAGCAGCCCGACAGGGGAGTATGAGCAGTTCTTC. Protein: CASSPTGEYEQFF.

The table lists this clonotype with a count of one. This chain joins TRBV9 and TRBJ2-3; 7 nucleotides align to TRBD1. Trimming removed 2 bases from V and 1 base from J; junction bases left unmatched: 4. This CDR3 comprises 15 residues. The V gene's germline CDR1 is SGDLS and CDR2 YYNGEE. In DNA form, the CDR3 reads TGTGCCAGCAGCGTTCGTACAGGGGGCACAGATACGCAGTATTTT. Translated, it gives CASSVRTGGTDTQYF.

The CDR3 DNA follows: TGTGCCAGCAGTCCACAAACAAGGCGACCCCAGCATTTT. Encoded protein: CASSPQTRRPQHF. The V gene is TRBV6-5, the J gene TRBJ1-5; no clear D gene. CDR3 length: 13 residues. The V gene's germline CDR1 is MNHEY and CDR2 SVGAGI. Trimming removed 5 bases from V and 10 bases from J, with 15 bases in between.

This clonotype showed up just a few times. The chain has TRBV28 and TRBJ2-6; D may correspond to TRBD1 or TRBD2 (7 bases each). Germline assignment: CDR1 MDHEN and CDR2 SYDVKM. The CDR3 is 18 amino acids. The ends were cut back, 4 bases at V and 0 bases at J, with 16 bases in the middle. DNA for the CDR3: TGTGCCAGCAGTTCCGGGGGGACAGAGTACTCTGGGGCCAACGTCCTGACTTTC. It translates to CASSSGGTEYSGANVLTF.

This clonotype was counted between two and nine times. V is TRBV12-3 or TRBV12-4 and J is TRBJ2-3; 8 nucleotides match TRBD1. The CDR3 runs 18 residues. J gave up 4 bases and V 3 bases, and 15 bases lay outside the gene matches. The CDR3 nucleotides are TGTGCCAGCAGTTTCAATCTCATCGGACAGGGTCGAGCAGATACGCAGTATTTT. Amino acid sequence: CASSFNLIGQGRADTQYF.

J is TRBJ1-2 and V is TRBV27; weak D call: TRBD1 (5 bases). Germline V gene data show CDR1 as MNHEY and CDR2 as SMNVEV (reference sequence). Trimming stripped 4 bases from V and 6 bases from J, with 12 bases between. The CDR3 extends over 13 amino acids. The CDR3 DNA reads TGTGCCAGCAGTTCGGGACCGATTGATGGCTACACCTTC. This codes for CASSSGPIDGYTF.

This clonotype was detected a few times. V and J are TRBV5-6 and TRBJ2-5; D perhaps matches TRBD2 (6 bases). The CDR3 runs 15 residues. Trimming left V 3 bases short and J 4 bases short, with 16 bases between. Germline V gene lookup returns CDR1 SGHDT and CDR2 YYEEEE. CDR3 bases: TGTGCCAGCAGCTGGTCCCTAGCGTTGGGAGAGACCCAGTACTTC. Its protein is CASSWSLALGETQYF.

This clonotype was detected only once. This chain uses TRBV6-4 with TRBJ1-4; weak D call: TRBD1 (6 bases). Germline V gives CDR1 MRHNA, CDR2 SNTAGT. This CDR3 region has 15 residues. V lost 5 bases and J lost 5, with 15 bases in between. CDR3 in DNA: TGTGCCAGCAGTACCTGGACAGATGAAAATGAAAAACTGTTTTTT. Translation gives CASSTWTDENEKLFF.